The rows below give T cell receptor beta chains drawn from one sample of a study of blood T cell repertoires in COVID-19. TCRdb's copy holds only in-frame clones and misses some; the assay was immunoSEQ multiplex PCR. Among about 59,000 clones, around 77% were seen once, and the ten largest hold approximately 3%. The sequenced sample consisted of peripheral blood. The receptors stem from a man aged 55 to 70 with acute or convalescent COVID-19. The CDR3 runs from the conserved cysteine through the conserved F or W. Fields, in order: clone size, J gene, V gene, D gene, CDR3 protein, CDR3 DNA. The D gene is left open where the match is weak. A row's size may be missing; if present it is once, few, many or a size class.

few TRBJ2-2 TRBV19 . CASTSSERGGRVRELFF TGTGCCAGTACCTCCTCAGAGAGGGGAGGAAGGGTTAGGGAGCTGTTTTTT
. TRBJ1-2 TRBV15 TRBD1 CATSSPEGRAGGYGYTF TGTGCCACCAGCAGTCCTGAGGGCAGGGCAGGGGGCTATGGCTACACCTTC
. TRBJ1-2 TRBV6-6 TRBD1 CASSTVDRGRDGYTF TGTGCCAGCAGTACCGTTGACAGGGGGCGCGATGGCTACACCTTC
. TRBJ2-3 TRBV4-1 TRBD1 CASSPQGALGTDTQYF TGCGCCAGCAGCCCCCAGGGGGCTCTGGGCACAGATACGCAGTATTTT
. TRBJ1-2 TRBV15 TRBD1 CATSRDWKDRVVSFDYGYTF TGTGCCACCAGCAGAGATTGGAAGGACAGGGTCGTATCTTTTGACTATGGCTACACCTTC
once TRBJ1-2 TRBV28 . CASNSIDRQGGYTF TGTGCCAGCAATTCGATCGACAGGCAAGGGGGCTACACCTTC
. TRBJ1-1 TRBV19 . CASSIDARLTEAFF TGTGCCAGTAGTATAGATGCCAGGCTCACTGAAGCTTTCTTT
. TRBJ2-1 TRBV4-1 TRBD2 CASSQVGLAGDGNEQFF TGCGCCAGCAGCCAAGTGGGACTAGCGGGGGATGGGAATGAGCAGTTCTTC
. TRBJ2-3 TRBV19 . CATGPFSGGQRLSTDTQYF TGTGCCACCGGACCGTTTTCGGGAGGACAGCGCCTTAGCACAGATACGCAGTATTTT
. TRBJ2-3 TRBV5-1 . CASSPGGSLSTDTQYF TGCGCCAGCAGCCCGGGTGGTAGCTTAAGCACAGATACGCAGTATTTT
. TRBJ2-2 TRBV19 TRBD2 CASSIGGGLTGELFF TGTGCCAGTAGTATAGGGGGAGGGCTCACCGGGGAGCTGTTTTTT
once TRBJ1-2 TRBV18 TRBD1 CASSPQAGQGYSGGYTF TGTGCCAGCTCACCCCAGGCGGGACAGGGGTACTCTGGCGGCTACACCTTC
. TRBJ1-5 TRBV7-2 . CASSLGLSNQPQHF TGTGCCAGCAGCTTGGGGCTTTCCAATCAGCCCCAGCATTTT
. TRBJ1-2 TRBV29-1 . CSVWTDYGYTF TGCAGCGTTTGGACAGACTATGGCTACACCTTC
. TRBJ1-4 TRBV5-1 TRBD1 CASSLAGRQGLYEKLFF TGCGCCAGCAGCTTGGCTGGGAGACAGGGATTATATGAAAAACTGTTTTTT
. TRBJ1-3 TRBV14 TRBD1 CASSQWTGGNTIYF TGTGCCAGCAGCCAATGGACAGGGGGAAACACCATATATTTT
few TRBJ1-1 TRBV5-1 TRBD1 CASRNPGTGITEAFF TGCGCCAGCAGGAACCCCGGGACAGGGATCACTGAAGCTTTCTTT
. TRBJ1-2 TRBV4-2 . CASSLKEATTVGEFGYTF TGTGCCAGCAGCCTGAAGGAAGCCACGACAGTAGGGGAATTTGGCTACACCTTC
few TRBJ1-4 TRBV6-5 . CASSYGRENEKLFF TGTGCCAGCAGTTACGGGCGGGAAAATGAAAAACTGTTTTTT
. TRBJ2-5 TRBV5-1 TRBD1 CASSLSPTGVGETQYF TGCGCCAGCAGCTTGTCCCCGACAGGGGTCGGGGAGACCCAGTACTTC
. TRBJ2-2 TRBV9 TRBD2 CASSAGTSGYTGELFF TGTGCCAGCAGCGCTGGGACTAGCGGATACACCGGGGAGCTGTTTTTT
. TRBJ2-1 TRBV4-1 TRBD1 CASSQATGDVSYNEQFF TGCGCCAGCAGCCAAGCGACAGGGGATGTTTCTTACAATGAGCAGTTCTTC
. TRBJ2-1 TRBV14 TRBD1 CASSQVPGQGDNEQFF TGTGCCAGCAGCCAAGTCCCGGGACAGGGGGACAATGAGCAGTTCTTC
. TRBJ1-2 TRBV30 . CAWSDRHGYGYTF TGTGCCTGGAGTGATCGACACGGCTATGGCTACACCTTC
. TRBJ2-5 TRBV6-5 TRBD2 CASRRLAGGETQYF TGTGCCAGCAGGAGACTAGCGGGGGGGGAGACCCAGTACTTC
. TRBJ1-1 TRBV7-3 TRBD1 CASSFPGGEAFF TGTGCCAGCAGCTTTCCAGGGGGGGAAGCTTTCTTT
. TRBJ1-4 TRBV5-8 . CASSTTWSGEKLFF TGTGCCAGCAGCACGACCTGGTCGGGGGAAAAACTGTTTTTT
few TRBJ2-5 TRBV23-1 . CASSQSGETQYF TGCGCCAGCAGTCAATCCGGAGAGACCCAGTACTTC
. TRBJ1-2 TRBV27 . CASGYQGKGGYTF TGTGCCAGTGGCTACCAGGGGAAGGGAGGCTACACCTTC
. TRBJ2-6 TRBV15 TRBD2 CATSRGGSSGANVLTF TGTGCCACCAGCAGGGGAGGGAGTTCCGGGGCCAACGTCCTGACTTTC
. TRBJ1-1 TRBV18 . CASSPFTGKGAEAFF TGTGCCAGCTCACCGTTTACGGGAAAGGGAGCTGAAGCTTTCTTT
. TRBJ1-2 TRBV19 . CASGVNRVANYGYTF TGTGCCAGTGGGGTTAACAGGGTAGCCAACTATGGCTACACCTTC
. TRBJ1-1 TRBV24-1 . CATSGGDTEAFF TGTGCCACCAGTGGCGGGGACACTGAAGCTTTCTTT
. TRBJ2-4 TRBV2 . CASSESRKYF TGTGCCAGCAGTGAATCGAGAAAGTACTTC
. TRBJ2-7 TRBV7-3 . CASSLNQRSYEQYF TGTGCCAGCAGCTTAAATCAGCGATCCTACGAGCAGTACTTC
. TRBJ2-7 TRBV4-1 . CASSQGPSEAYEQYF TGCGCCAGCAGCCAAGGCCCTAGCGAGGCCTACGAGCAGTACTTC
. TRBJ2-1 TRBV7-2 . CASSLGRGYNEQFF TGTGCCAGCAGCTTAGGTCGGGGGTACAATGAGCAGTTCTTC
. TRBJ1-1 TRBV21-1 . CATTSEGVPPNTEAFF TGTGCCACCACGTCCGAGGGCGTCCCTCCGAACACTGAAGCTTTCTTT
. TRBJ1-2 TRBV27 . CASSLYRGTGYTF TGTGCCAGCAGCCTCTACCGGGGGACTGGCTACACCTTC
. TRBJ2-5 TRBV7-2 . CASSRLRGGGVETQYF TGTGCCAGCAGCCGTCTACGTGGCGGTGGTGTGGAGACCCAGTACTTC
. TRBJ1-1 TRBV4-1 TRBD1 CASSQSGTAMNTEAFF TGCGCCAGCAGCCAATCCGGGACAGCTATGAACACTGAAGCTTTCTTT
. TRBJ2-3 TRBV5-1 . CASSPEGRTVTDTQYF TGCGCCAGCAGCCCGGAAGGAAGGACAGTTACCGATACGCAGTATTTT
. TRBJ1-6 TRBV5-6 . CASNWRVGGGSPLHF TGTGCCAGCAATTGGAGGGTAGGGGGGGGTTCACCCCTCCACTTT
few TRBJ2-3 TRBV24-1 TRBD1 CATSSSTGAGDTQYF TGTGCCACCAGCTCTTCAACAGGGGCGGGAGATACGCAGTATTTT
. TRBJ2-3 TRBV5-1 . CASSLALDTQYF TGCGCCAGCAGCTTGGCCTTAGATACGCAGTATTTT
. TRBJ1-4 TRBV24-1 TRBD1 CATSDSGGAGEKLFF TGTGCCACCAGTGATTCAGGGGGCGCGGGGGAAAAACTGTTTTTT
. TRBJ1-5 TRBV27 TRBD1 CASVKGQGTDQPQHF TGTGCCAGCGTAAAGGGACAGGGGACCGATCAGCCCCAGCATTTT